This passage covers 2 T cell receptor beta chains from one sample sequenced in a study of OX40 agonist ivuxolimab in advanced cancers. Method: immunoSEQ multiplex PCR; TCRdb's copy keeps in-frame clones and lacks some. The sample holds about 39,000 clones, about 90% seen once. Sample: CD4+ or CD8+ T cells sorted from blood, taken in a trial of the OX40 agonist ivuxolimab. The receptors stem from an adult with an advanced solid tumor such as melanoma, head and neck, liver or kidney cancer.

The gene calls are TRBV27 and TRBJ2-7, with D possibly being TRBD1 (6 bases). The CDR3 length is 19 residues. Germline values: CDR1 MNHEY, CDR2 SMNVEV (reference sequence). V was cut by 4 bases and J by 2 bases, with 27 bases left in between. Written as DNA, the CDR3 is TGTGCCAGCAGTTCTAGACAGGTTAAAAATTATATTAAGGCCTACGAGCAGTACTTC. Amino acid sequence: CASSSRQVKNYIKAYEQYF.

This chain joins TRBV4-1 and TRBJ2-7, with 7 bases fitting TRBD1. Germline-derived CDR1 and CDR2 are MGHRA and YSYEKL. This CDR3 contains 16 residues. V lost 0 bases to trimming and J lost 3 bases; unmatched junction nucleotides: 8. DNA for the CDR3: TGCGCCAGCAGCCAAGATCCTCGTCCAGGGGGCTACGAGCAGTACTTC. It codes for CASSQDPRPGGYEQYF.